These 10 T cell receptor beta chains were sequenced from one sample in a study of shared clonotypes between healthy human individuals. Terminally differentiated effector memory CD45RA+ cells were left out of the naive CD8 fraction, which was CD45RO-negative and positively selected for CCR7. The table came from immunoSEQ multiplex PCR; TCRdb's copy has only in-frame clones and leaves some out. The sample holds about 1,800,000 clones; about 95% are singletons and the top ten take roughly 1.2%. The sequencing sample was made of naive CD8+ T cells sorted from blood. These TCRs come from a man in his late teens or twenties in good health.

V gene TRBV27 combines with J gene TRBJ2-1; 9 bases map to TRBD1. CDR3 length: 16 residues. From germline, CDR1 is MNHEY and CDR2 SMNVEV (reference sequence). V lost 4 bases and J lost 0; bases outside the gene matches: 4. Written as DNA, the CDR3 is TGTGCCAGCAGTTCGGGACAGGGATACTCCTACAATGAGCAGTTCTTC. Translating gives CASSSGQGYSYNEQFF.

The chain links TRBV4-1 to TRBJ1-1, with D possibly matching TRBD1 (5 bases). Per the germline V gene, CDR1 is MGHRA and CDR2 is YSYEKL. The V end was cut by 1 base, the J end by 9 bases, with 21 bases between. This CDR3 contains 16 residues. The CDR3 bases are TGCGCCAGCAGCCAAGTCTCCGGGGGTAGAGATAGACAAGCTTTCTTT. Translating gives CASSQVSGGRDRQAFF.

The CDR3 spells CASSLDGTGGYYGYTF. The CDR3, as DNA: TGTGCCAGCAGCTTGGACGGGACAGGGGGTTACTATGGCTACACCTTC. This rearrangement joins TRBV5-8 to TRBJ1-2; 11 bases align to TRBD1. CDR1 SGHTS and CDR2 YDEGEE come from the germline V gene. The CDR3 length is 16 residues. Trimming cost V 0 bases and J 3 bases; bases outside gene matches: 4.

The rearrangement links TRBV4-1 to TRBJ2-7, with 11 bases that match TRBD2. This CDR3 comprises 15 residues. The ends lost 0 bases at V and 6 bases at J; junction bases unmatched: 4. The germline V gene encodes CDR1 MGHRA and CDR2 YSYEKL. CDR3 DNA sequence: TGCGCCAGCAGCCAAGAGGTAGGGACTAGCGGCGAGCAGTACTTC. Protein: CASSQEVGTSGEQYF.

This clone was detected a few times. The J gene is TRBJ2-3, the V gene TRBV7-9; D gene uncertain. The germline gives CDR1 SEHNR, CDR2 FQNEAQ (reference sequence). Trimming left V 1 base short and J 2 bases short, with 4 bases between. The CDR3 spans 13 residues. The CDR3 region is CASSLGHTDTQYF. The CDR3 region has the DNA TGTGCCAGCAGCTTAGGACACACAGATACGCAGTATTTT.

V gene TRBV7-9 combines with J gene TRBJ1-4, with D uncertain. The V end was cut by 5 bases, the J end by 0 bases, with 7 bases between. Germline CDR1 and CDR2: SEHNR and FQNEAQ (reference sequence). The CDR3 spans 14 residues. This chain's CDR3 is CASSPVATNEKLFF. In DNA, the CDR3 is TGTGCCAGCAGCCCAGTTGCAACTAATGAAAAACTGTTTTTT.

The genes are TRBV4-1 and TRBJ1-3; D gene uncertain. The ends were cut back, 0 bases at V and 0 bases at J, with 9 bases in the middle. CDR1 is MGHRA and CDR2 is YSYEKL in the germline V gene. The CDR3 is made up of 16 amino acids. The CDR3: CASSQDLANSGNTIYF. Written as DNA, the CDR3 is TGCGCCAGCAGCCAAGATCTGGCGAACTCTGGAAACACCATATATTTT.

Turning to this clone: The junction and the germline gene differ at one end; a read error may be behind it. This rearrangement joins TRBV28 to TRBJ2-2, with D possibly being TRBD1 (5 bases). Germline CDR1 is MDHEN and CDR2 is SYDVKM. This CDR3 spans 19 amino acids. CDR3 sequence (DNA): TGTGCCAGCAGTTTAATATCCGACCCAGGGAAATCGAATACCGGGGAGCTGTTTTTT. Protein sequence: CASSLISDPGKSNTGELFF. The full variable domain, completed using reference TRBV28 and TRBJ2-2, is DVKVTQSSRYLVKRTGEKVFLECVQDMDHENMFWYRQDPGLGLRLIYFSYDVKMKEKGDIPEGYSVSREKKERFSLILESASTNQTSMYLCASSLISDPGKSNTGELFFGEGSRLTVL.

This sequence joins TRBV5-4 and TRBJ2-3, with TRBD2 matching 7 bases. The germline V gene has CDR1 SGHNT and CDR2 YYREEE (reference sequence). V was clipped by 4 bases and J by 10 bases; unmatched bases: 9. The CDR3 sequence is 13 residues long. In nucleotides, the CDR3 is TGTGCCAGCAGCCAAGGACTAGAGCTGGCGCAGTATTTT. Translation gives CASSQGLELAQYF.

This clone was found once. The CDR3 here is CASSGTGDYEQYF. The CDR3 DNA reads as TGCGCCAGCAGTGGGACAGGAGACTACGAGCAGTACTTC. The V call is TRBV4-1, the J call TRBJ2-7; 8 bases fit TRBD1. V dropped 6 bases and J dropped 3; count of bases not matched to a gene: 4. The germline gives CDR1 MGHRA, CDR2 YSYEKL. This CDR3 comprises 13 residues.